This T cell receptor (beta chain) was observed in a study of blood T cell repertoires in COVID-19. Study overall: COVID-19 samples from acute and convalescent phases originated in the United States, Italy and Spain.

The CDR3 spans 13 residues. V lost 5 bases and J lost 3, with 10 bases in between. Germline V gives CDR1 SGHTA, CDR2 FQGTGA. In the original processing: The authors estimated nucleated cell counts from reference gene primer amplification. Data came from immunoSEQ multiplex PCR; TCRdb stores just in-frame clones and leaves some out. The V and J calls and clone size were taken over from that table, and D and trimming were inferred from the DNA. The sample yields 210,000 or so clones, roughly nine tenths seen once. The rearrangement joins TRBV7-3 to TRBJ1-1; D gene uncertain. The clonotype was recovered from a woman aged 50 to 65 with acute or convalescent COVID-19. The sequencing sample was made of peripheral blood. CDR3 DNA sequence: TGTGCCAGCAGCCCGATAGCCGACACTGAAGCTTTCTTT. Its protein product is CASSPIADTEAFF. Full variable domain (missing parts from reference TRBV7-3 and TRBJ1-1): GAGVSQTPSNKVTEKGKYVELRCDPISGHTALYWYRQSLGQGPEFLIYFQGTGAADDSGLPNDRFFAVRPEGSVSTLKIQRTERGDSAVYLCASSPIADTEAFFGQGTRLTVV.